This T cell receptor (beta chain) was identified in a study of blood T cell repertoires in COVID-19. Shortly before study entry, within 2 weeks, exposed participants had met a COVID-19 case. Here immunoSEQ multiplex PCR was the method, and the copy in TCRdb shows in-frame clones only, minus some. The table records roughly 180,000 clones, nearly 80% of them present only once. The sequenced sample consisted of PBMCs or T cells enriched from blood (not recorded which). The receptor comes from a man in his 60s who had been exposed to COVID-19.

The CDR3 coding sequence is TGCGCCAGCAGCCTCGGGACAGGGGAAGCTAATGAAAAACTGTTTTTT. Translation gives CASSLGTGEANEKLFF. V and J are TRBV5-1 and TRBJ1-4; 10 positions agree with TRBD1. Germline V gives CDR1 SGHRS, CDR2 YFSETQ. J lost 3 bases, V lost 4 bases, and 6 bases had no gene match. This CDR3 is built from 16 residues.